The 32 T cell receptor beta chains below come from one sample, sequenced in a study of T-cell reconstitution after alpha-beta-depleted transplantation in children. Researchers prepared the TCRbeta library using unique molecular identifiers, the study reports. TCRdb re-called the PCR reads with MiXCR, one entry per CDR3 protein. The table lists 480,000 or so distinct CDR3 sequences, more than 9% of them singletons. Sequencing used PBMCs, obtained before TCRalphabeta/CD19-depleted stem cell transplant. The receptor source for this set is a child younger than 10 with inherited bone marrow failure, due to receive a stem cell transplant.

There are many counts of this clonotype. V is TRBV18 and J is TRBJ1-4; no reliable D call. Germline CDR1 reads KGHSH; CDR2 reads LQKENI. Trimming left V 0 bases short and J 8 bases short, with 10 bases between. This CDR3 is built from 14 residues. CDR3 sequence: CASSPPGSGEKLFF. In nucleotides, the CDR3 is TGTGCCAGCTCACCACCAGGGAGTGGCGAAAAACTGTTTTTT.

In its sample, this clonotype was seen a few times. The V gene is TRBV18, the J gene TRBJ2-3, with D tentatively TRBD2 (5 bases). CDR3 length: 14 amino acids. Per germline, CDR1 KGHSH and CDR2 LQKENI. Trimming cost V 5 bases and J 2 bases, with 11 bases left between them. The DNA of the CDR3 is TGTGCCAGCTCAACGAGCCGGGACACAGATACGCAGTATTTT. As protein: CASSTSRDTDTQYF.

There are many counts of this clonotype. The CDR3 loop is CASSVLWQGIGNEQFF. DNA of the CDR3: TGTGCCAGCAGTGTTTTGTGGCAGGGGATTGGCAATGAGCAGTTCTTC. The rearrangement uses TRBV2 and TRBJ2-1; D possibly corresponds to TRBD1 (6 bases). The CDR3 totals 16 residues. From germline, CDR1 is SNHLY and CDR2 FYNNEI. V lost 4 bases and J 6 bases, leaving 19 bases between the germline ends.

The genes are TRBV12-3 or TRBV12-4 and TRBJ1-1; 10 bases map to TRBD1. The CDR3 sequence is 12 residues long. V shed 8 bases and J 6 bases; nucleotides not matched to a gene: 3. CDR3 in amino acids: CASEGQGSEAFF. The DNA of the CDR3 is TGTGCCAGCGAGGGACAGGGGTCTGAAGCTTTCTTT.

This clonotype was picked up many times. The V call is TRBV29-1, the J call TRBJ2-5; TRBD1 matches at 11 bases. This CDR3 has 15 residues. V shed 6 bases, J shed 4 bases, and the junction held 10 bases outside the gene matches. CDR1 is SQVTM and CDR2 is ANQGSEA in the germline V gene. The CDR3 here is CSVRRTGGLGETQYF. Written as DNA, the CDR3 is TGCAGCGTGAGACGGACAGGGGGCTTGGGAGAGACCCAGTACTTC.

The chain has TRBV6-1 and TRBJ2-3, with 7 bases matching TRBD1. Looked up from germline, CDR1 is MNHNS and CDR2 is SASEGT. The CDR3 loop spans 14 amino acids. V was clipped by 7 bases and J by 5 bases; unmatched bases: 9. CDR3 residues: CASTVTGSGDTQYF. DNA for the CDR3: TGTGCCAGCACCGTGACAGGGAGTGGAGATACGCAGTATTTT.

This clonotype was detected many times. The chain employs TRBV7-9 and TRBJ2-2, with 8 bases that match TRBD2. Germline V gives CDR1 SEHNR, CDR2 FQNEAQ (reference sequence). V gave up 5 bases and J gave up 6 bases; unmatched junction bases: 5. The CDR3 is 14 amino acids. This CDR3 reads CASSPRTSPGELFF. For the CDR3, the DNA is TGTGCCAGCAGCCCTCGGACTAGCCCCGGGGAGCTGTTTTTT.

This clonotype has at least ten counts. The rearrangement uses TRBV29-1 and TRBJ1-1; D might be TRBD1 (6 bases). Germline lookup yields CDR1 SQVTM and CDR2 ANQGSEA. This CDR3 is built from 13 residues. Between the trimmed V and J ends, which lost 6 bases and 2 bases, there was a span of 13 bases. The CDR3 reads CSVRGTVNTEAFF. Written as DNA, the CDR3 is TGCAGCGTGAGGGGGACGGTTAACACTGAAGCTTTCTTT.

This clonotype was seen repeatedly, ten times or more. V and J are TRBV12-3 or TRBV12-4 and TRBJ1-2; D is perhaps TRBD1 (5 bases). The CDR3 extends over 12 amino acids. Trimming removed 5 bases at V and 3 bases at J, with 7 bases between. CDR3 residues: CASSTGYYGYTF. The CDR3 DNA reads TGTGCCAGCAGTACAGGATACTATGGCTACACCTTC.

This clonotype was detected ten times or more. The rearrangement uses TRBV28 and TRBJ1-1; no reliable D call. Deletions cut 0 bases from V and 0 bases from J, with 11 bases between. This CDR3 has 16 amino acids. Germline V gene data show CDR1 as MDHEN and CDR2 as SYDVKM. CDR3: CASSLWNRFMNTEAFF. CDR3 coding DNA: TGTGCCAGCAGTTTATGGAACAGATTCATGAACACTGAAGCTTTCTTT.

This clonotype has ten or more counts. The chain has TRBV12-3 or TRBV12-4 and TRBJ1-6, with D possibly matching TRBD1 (6 bases). Trimming cost V 1 base and J 7 bases, with 11 bases left between them. There are 15 residues in the CDR3. The CDR3 reads CASSLDGQGNSPLHF. In DNA form, the CDR3 reads TGTGCCAGCAGTTTAGACGGTCAGGGGAATTCACCCCTCCACTTT.

This clonotype was observed a handful of times. Here the CDR3 reads CSARVGAAPLHF. The CDR3 DNA sequence: TGCAGTGCCAGGGTCGGGGCCGCACCCCTCCACTTT. The chain employs TRBV20-1 and TRBJ1-6; weak D call: TRBD1 (5 bases). Germline V gene sequence: CDR1 DFQATT, CDR2 SNEGSKA (reference sequence). The CDR3 covers 12 residues. The germline V and J ends were trimmed by 6 bases and 11 bases, with 14 bases remaining between them.

This clonotype appeared many times. Here the CDR3 reads CASSPGPAGGTDTQYF. In DNA, the CDR3 is TGCGCCAGCAGCCCGGGGCCAGCGGGTGGCACAGATACGCAGTATTTT. The chain carries TRBV4-1 and TRBJ2-3; tentative D call: TRBD2 (6 bases). Germline V gene data show CDR1 as MGHRA and CDR2 as YSYEKL. CDR3 length: 16 residues. Trimming stripped 4 bases from V and 1 base from J, with 15 bases between.

Here the CDR3 DNA reads TGTGCCAGTAGTTCCGACAGGGGATCTCCGGGTGAAAAACTGTTTTTT. This gives the protein CASSSDRGSPGEKLFF. The chain carries TRBV19 and TRBJ1-4; 8 positions agree with TRBD1. CDR1 LNHDA and CDR2 SQIVND come from the germline V gene (reference sequence). The V segment lost 5 bases and the J segment 7 bases; nucleotides outside the gene matches: 12. The CDR3 covers 16 residues.

This clonotype was detected many times. This chain connects TRBV5-8 to TRBJ1-1, with TRBD1 as a possible D gene (6 bases). This CDR3 is built from 14 residues. CDR1 is SGHTS and CDR2 is YDEGEE in the germline V gene. Trimming cost V 5 bases and J 4 bases, with 15 bases left between them. For the CDR3, the DNA is TGTGCCAGCAGTTATCCAGGGGTGGTCACTGAAGCTTTCTTT. Translated: CASSYPGVVTEAFF.

The chain joins TRBV20-1 to TRBJ2-3, with a tentative D call TRBD1 (6 bases). Trimming took 5 bases from V and 12 from J, leaving 24 bases between them. The CDR3 covers 14 residues. Germline V lookup: CDR1 DFQATT, CDR2 SNEGSKA (reference sequence). The CDR3 spells CSAHGDTVLVTQYF. For the CDR3, the DNA is TGCAGTGCTCACGGGGACACAGTTCTTGTTACTCAGTATTTT.

This clonotype was seen many times. V is TRBV25-1 and J is TRBJ1-2, with D perhaps matching TRBD1 (6 bases). The V gene's germline CDR1 is MGHDK and CDR2 SYGVNS. The CDR3 runs 16 residues. The V end lost 5 bases, the J end lost 3 bases, and 19 bases lay between the germline ends. The CDR3 region has the DNA TGTGCCAGCAGTTCCGGAGGAGGGGACATCTACTATGGCTACACCTTC. Translated, it gives CASSSGGGDIYYGYTF.

At least ten counts were recorded for this clonotype. V is TRBV29-1 and J is TRBJ2-1, with 7 bases that match TRBD2. The CDR3 totals 13 residues. Germline trimming cut 6 bases from V and 6 bases from J; bases unmatched to any gene: 8. The germline V gene has CDR1 SQVTM and CDR2 ANQGSEA. In DNA, the CDR3 is TGCAGCGTACGGGGAGGGCAGGCCAATGAGCAGTTCTTC. It is translated as CSVRGGQANEQFF.

In its sample, this clonotype was seen many times. V and J are TRBV20-1 and TRBJ2-7; the match to TRBD1 covers 10 bases. The germline CDR1 and CDR2 sequences are DFQATT and SNEGSKA (reference sequence). The V segment lost 5 bases and the J segment 4 bases; nucleotides outside the gene matches: 8. The CDR3 sequence is 14 residues long. CDR3 sequence reads: CSAGRGQGEYEQYF. As DNA, the CDR3 is TGCAGTGCTGGAAGAGGACAGGGGGAGTACGAGCAGTACTTC.

V gene TRBV5-4 combines with J gene TRBJ2-2; 10 bases agree with TRBD2. The CDR3 loop spans 15 amino acids. Germline V CDR1 and CDR2: SGHNT, YYREEE (reference sequence). J gave up 4 bases and V 4 bases, and 4 bases lay outside the gene matches. The DNA for the CDR3 is TGTGCCAGCAGCCTGCGACTAGCGGGCACCGGGGAGCTGTTTTTT. Protein product: CASSLRLAGTGELFF.

This clonotype was observed at least ten times. This chain uses TRBV11-2 with TRBJ2-1; 9 bases align to TRBD2. The V segment lost 3 bases and the J segment 5 bases; nucleotides outside the gene matches: 8. Germline V gives CDR1 SGHAT, CDR2 FQNNGV. The CDR3 length is 16 residues. CDR3 protein: CASSFTAGGRDNEQFF. The CDR3 DNA reads as TGTGCCAGCAGCTTCACAGCGGGAGGTCGGGACAATGAGCAGTTCTTC. Full variable domain (remainder filled in from reference TRBV11-2 and TRBJ2-1): EAGVAQSPRYKIIEKRQSVAFWCNPISGHATLYWYQQILGQGPKLLIQFQNNGVVDDSQLPKDRFSAERLKGVDSTLKIQPAKLEDSAVYLCASSFTAGGRDNEQFFGPGTRLTVL.

This clonotype was observed at least ten times. CDR3 sequence reads: CASSQGGLGRSPLHF. The CDR3 nucleotides are TGTGCCAGCAGCCAAGGTGGGCTCGGGAGGTCACCCCTCCACTTT. The chain uses TRBV3-1 and TRBJ1-6; no clear D gene. Germline V gene data show CDR1 as LGHDT and CDR2 as YNNKEL (reference sequence). CDR3 length: 15 amino acids. Trimming shortened V by 1 base and J by 10 bases, and 14 bases separated the two germline ends.

Comments on this clonotype: Just one base apart from a much larger clone, this may be a read error. The CDR3 does not close with the conserved phenylalanine or tryptophan, likely indicating a read error. The rearrangement links TRBV7-9 to TRBJ1-4, with D unresolved. The CDR3 runs to 16 residues. V was pared by 4 bases and J by 5 bases, with 17 bases between. Germline CDR1 reads SEHNR; CDR2 reads FQNEAQ (reference sequence). CDR3 residues: CASSSRIPGLNEKLFI. The DNA of the CDR3 is TGTGCCAGCAGCTCAAGGATTCCGGGATTGAATGAAAAACTGTTTATT.

This clonotype was counted at least ten times. The CDR3 nucleotides are TGCAGTGCTTCCTCGACTTGGGATACGCAGTATTTT. It yields the protein CSASSTWDTQYF. The rearrangement links TRBV20-1 to TRBJ2-3; D gene unclear. Trimming cost V 5 bases and J 6 bases, with 12 bases left between them. The CDR3 contains 12 residues. CDR1 is DFQATT, CDR2 SNEGSKA, per germline (reference sequence).

In its sample, this clonotype was seen many times. The gene calls are TRBV6-2 or TRBV6-3 and TRBJ2-1; maybe TRBD2 (6 bases). CDR1 MNHEY and CDR2 SVGEGT come from the germline V gene. This CDR3 region has 20 residues. Trimming removed 0 bases from V and 3 bases from J, with 24 bases in between. The CDR3 nucleotides read TGTGCCAGCAGTTACTCCCCCCAGCCCCGTGTCTGGCGGGGCTACAATGAGCAGTTCTTC. It encodes CASSYSPQPRVWRGYNEQFF.

This clonotype has only a few counts. The chain has TRBV4-2 and TRBJ2-1; 9 nucleotides match TRBD1. Germline V CDR1 and CDR2: LGHNA, YNFKEQ. This CDR3 comprises 16 residues. With 4 bases clipped from V and 6 bases from J, the junction kept 10 bases outside the gene matches. Here the CDR3 DNA reads TGTGCCAGCAGCCCGCAAACAGGGGGCTGGGGCAATGAGCAGTTCTTC. As protein: CASSPQTGGWGNEQFF.

The chain employs TRBV29-1 and TRBJ1-2; TRBD1 might be the D (5 bases). The CDR3 totals 15 residues. V gave up 7 bases and J gave up 8 bases, with 26 bases separating them. In germline, CDR1 is SQVTM, CDR2 ANQGSEA. CDR3 bases: TGCAGCGCCGACTTTAGGGGACGGATTCTTGGAGGCTACACCTTC. It is translated as CSADFRGRILGGYTF.

This clonotype was recorded at least ten times. The rearrangement joins TRBV4-2 to TRBJ2-2; 14 positions agree with TRBD2. The CDR3 has 18 amino acids. CDR1 and CDR2 from the germline V gene are LGHNA and YNFKEQ. With V trimmed by 1 base and J by 4 bases, 5 bases remained unmatched. The DNA of the CDR3 is TGTGCCAGCAGCCAAGGGGGACTAGCGGGAGTCACCACCGGGGAGCTGTTTTTT. Its translation: CASSQGGLAGVTTGELFF.

This clonotype was observed a handful of times. The chain is built from TRBV12-5 and TRBJ2-2, with D perhaps matching TRBD1 or TRBD2 (5 bases each). Germline V gene sequence: CDR1 LGHNT, CDR2 FRNRAP. The V end was cut by 0 bases, the J end by 4 bases, with 15 bases between. This CDR3 region has 17 residues. In DNA, the CDR3 is TGTGCTAGTGGTTTGGTAACAGGCGGGCTTTTCACCGGGGAGCTGTTTTTT. Translating it yields CASGLVTGGLFTGELFF.

This clonotype was seen ten or more times. The chain has TRBV20-1 and TRBJ2-3, with D tentatively TRBD2 (5 bases). This CDR3 is built from 18 residues. Germline V gene sequence: CDR1 DFQATT, CDR2 SNEGSKA (reference sequence). With 1 base removed from V and 0 bases from J, the gap between germline ends came to 20 bases. Here the CDR3 reads CSARGGRWETTSTDTQYF. CDR3 sequence (DNA): TGCAGTGCTAGAGGGGGTCGTTGGGAGACAACTAGCACAGATACGCAGTATTTT.

This clonotype was detected many times. This sequence joins TRBV2 and TRBJ2-1; 9 bases align to TRBD1. This CDR3 has 15 amino acids. Germline CDR1 reads SNHLY; CDR2 reads FYNNEI. Trimming cost V 6 bases and J 8 bases; bases outside gene matches: 11. The CDR3 DNA reads as TGTGCCAGCAGGGACCTTGGACAGGGGTTATATGAGCAGTTCTTC. Its protein product is CASRDLGQGLYEQFF.

The chain links TRBV7-9 to TRBJ2-1, with 14 positions matching TRBD2. This CDR3 contains 15 residues. Germline V CDR1 and CDR2: SEHNR, FQNEAQ (reference sequence). V was clipped by 1 base and J by 8 bases; unmatched bases: 1. CDR3 loop: CASSLVTSGRDEQFF. The DNA for the CDR3 is TGTGCCAGCAGCTTAGTGACTAGCGGGAGGGATGAGCAGTTCTTC.